This T cell receptor (beta chain) was documented in a study of T-cell memory formation after mild COVID-19. Points from the study as a whole: Mostly located in CM and EM were contracting CD4+ clones, with contracting CD8+ clones located in EMRA. That cross-reactive memory joined was suggested by some responding clones appearing in pre-infection memory.

For this clonotype: Its antigen remains unidentified.

TCRdb redid the calling of the 5' RACE reads with MiXCR, one entry per CDR3 protein. In the table there are about 350,000 distinct CDR3 sequences, around 28% of which are singletons. The J segment lost 2 bases and the V segment lost 1 base, leaving 0 bases of the junction unmatched. CDR3 length: 15 residues. Germline CDR1 is LGHDT and CDR2 is YNNKEL (reference sequence). This TCR was recovered from an adult woman who had mild COVID-19 (a few samples of this study predate the infection). Cell type and time point are not known. Material: PBMCs or a T cell subset sorted from them (not recorded which). This sequence joins TRBV3-1 and TRBJ2-7, with 12 bases lining up with TRBD2. CDR3: CASSQASGRAYEQYF. CDR3 nucleotide sequence: TGTGCCAGCAGCCAAGCTAGCGGGAGGGCCTACGAGCAGTACTTC.